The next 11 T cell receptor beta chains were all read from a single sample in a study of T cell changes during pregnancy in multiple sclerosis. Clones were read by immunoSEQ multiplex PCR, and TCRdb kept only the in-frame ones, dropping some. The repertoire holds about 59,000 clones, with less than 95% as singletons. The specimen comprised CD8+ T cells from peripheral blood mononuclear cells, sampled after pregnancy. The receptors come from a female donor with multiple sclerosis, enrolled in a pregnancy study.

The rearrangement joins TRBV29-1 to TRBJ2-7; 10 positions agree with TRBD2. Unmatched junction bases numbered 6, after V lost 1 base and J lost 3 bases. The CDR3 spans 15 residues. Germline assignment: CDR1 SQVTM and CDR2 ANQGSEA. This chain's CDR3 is CSVEALAGQDYEQYF. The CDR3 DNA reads TGCAGCGTTGAAGCACTAGCGGGACAGGACTACGAGCAGTACTTC.

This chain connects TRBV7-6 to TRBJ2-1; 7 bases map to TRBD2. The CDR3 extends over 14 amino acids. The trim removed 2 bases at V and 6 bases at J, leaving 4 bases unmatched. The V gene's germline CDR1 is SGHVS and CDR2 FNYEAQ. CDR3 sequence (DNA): TGTGCCAGCAGCTTACGCGGGAGCGGCAATGAGCAGTTCTTC. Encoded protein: CASSLRGSGNEQFF.

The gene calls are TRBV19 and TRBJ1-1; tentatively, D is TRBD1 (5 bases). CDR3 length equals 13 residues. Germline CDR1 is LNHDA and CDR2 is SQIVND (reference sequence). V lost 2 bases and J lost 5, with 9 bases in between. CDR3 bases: TGTGCCAGTAGTATAATAAGGGGAACTGAAGCTTTCTTT. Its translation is CASSIIRGTEAFF.

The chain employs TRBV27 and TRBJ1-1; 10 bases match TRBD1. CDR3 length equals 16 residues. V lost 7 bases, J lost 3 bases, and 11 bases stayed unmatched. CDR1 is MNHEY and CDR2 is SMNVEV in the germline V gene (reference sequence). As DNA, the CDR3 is TGTGCCAGCAACATGGGACAGGGGCGCGGGGACACTGAAGCTTTCTTT. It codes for CASNMGQGRGDTEAFF.

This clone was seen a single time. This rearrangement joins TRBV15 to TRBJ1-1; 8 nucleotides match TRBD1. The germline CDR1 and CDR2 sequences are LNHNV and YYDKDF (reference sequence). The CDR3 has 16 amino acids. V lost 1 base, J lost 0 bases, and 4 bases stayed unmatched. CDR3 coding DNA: TGTGCCACCAGCAGAGGGGGGACAGGTTTGAACACTGAAGCTTTCTTT. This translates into CATSRGGTGLNTEAFF.

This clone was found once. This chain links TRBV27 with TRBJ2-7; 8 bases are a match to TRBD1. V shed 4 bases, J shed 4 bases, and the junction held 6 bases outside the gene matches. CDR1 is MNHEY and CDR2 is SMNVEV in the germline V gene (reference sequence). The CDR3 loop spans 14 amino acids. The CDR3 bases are TGTGCCAGCAGTTCATCGACAGGGGCGTACGAGCAGTACTTC. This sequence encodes CASSSSTGAYEQYF.

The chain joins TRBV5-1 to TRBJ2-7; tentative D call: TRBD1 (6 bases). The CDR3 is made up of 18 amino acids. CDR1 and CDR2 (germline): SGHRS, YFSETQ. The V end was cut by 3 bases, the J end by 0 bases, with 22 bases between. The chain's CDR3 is CASSWTAAETGVSYEQYF. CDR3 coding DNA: TGCGCCAGCAGCTGGACGGCCGCTGAGACAGGTGTCTCCTACGAGCAGTACTTC.

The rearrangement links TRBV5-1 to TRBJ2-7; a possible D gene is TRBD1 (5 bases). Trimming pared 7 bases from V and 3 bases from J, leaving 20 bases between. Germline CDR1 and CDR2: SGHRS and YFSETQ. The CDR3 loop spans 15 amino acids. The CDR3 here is CASFRPGLRGYEQYF. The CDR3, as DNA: TGCGCCAGCTTCCGACCGGGTCTAAGGGGCTACGAGCAGTACTTC.

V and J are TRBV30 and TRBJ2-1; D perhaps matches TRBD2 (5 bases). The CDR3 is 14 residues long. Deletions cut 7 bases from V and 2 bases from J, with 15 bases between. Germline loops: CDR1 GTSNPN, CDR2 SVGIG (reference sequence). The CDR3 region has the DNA TGTGCCTTAAGCCTAGGACTTACCTACAATGAGCAGTTCTTC. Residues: CALSLGLTYNEQFF.

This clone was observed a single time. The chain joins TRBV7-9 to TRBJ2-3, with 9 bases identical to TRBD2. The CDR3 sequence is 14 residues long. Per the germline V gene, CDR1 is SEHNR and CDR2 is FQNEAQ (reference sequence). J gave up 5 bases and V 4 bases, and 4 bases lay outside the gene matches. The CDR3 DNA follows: TGTGCCAGCAGCTCGGGACTAGCTGAAGATACGCAGTATTTT. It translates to CASSSGLAEDTQYF. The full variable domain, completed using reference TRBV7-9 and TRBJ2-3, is DTGVSQNPRHKITKRGQNVTFRCDPISEHNRLYWYRQTLGQGPEFLTYFQNEAQLEKSRLLSDRFSAERPKGSFSTLEIQRTEQGDSAMYLCASSSGLAEDTQYFGPGTRLTVL.

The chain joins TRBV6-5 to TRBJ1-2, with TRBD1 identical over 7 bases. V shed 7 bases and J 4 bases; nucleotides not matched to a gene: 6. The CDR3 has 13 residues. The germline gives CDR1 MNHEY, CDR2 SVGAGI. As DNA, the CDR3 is TGTGCCAGCACCCGACAGGGAGGCTATGGCTACACCTTC. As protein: CASTRQGGYGYTF.